The 26 T cell receptor beta chains in this list originate from one sample, sequenced in a study of T-cell memory formation after mild COVID-19. TCRdb re-called the 5' RACE reads through MiXCR, storing one row per CDR3 protein. The table shows approximately 260,000 distinct CDR3 sequences, with less than 20% occurring only once. What was sequenced was PBMCs or a T cell subset sorted from them (not recorded which). The receptors here all came from a man younger than 30 who had mild COVID-19 (a few samples of this study predate the infection). Cell type and time point are not known.

The V gene is TRBV6-5, the J gene TRBJ2-6, with TRBD1 matching 7 bases. The CDR3 loop spans 15 amino acids. CDR1 MNHEY and CDR2 SVGAGI come from the germline V gene. J lost 1 base, V lost 8 bases, and 5 bases had no gene match. CDR3 bases: TGTGCCAGCCGGGACAGACCATCTGGGGCCAACGTCCTGACTTTC. Its translation is CASRDRPSGANVLTF.

This clonotype was recorded many times. V usage is TRBV3-1 and J usage is TRBJ2-7; TRBD2 agrees at 8 bases. The CDR3 is made up of 15 amino acids. Germline V gene data show CDR1 as LGHDT and CDR2 as YNNKEL (reference sequence). V lost 7 bases, J lost 2 bases, and 10 bases stayed unmatched. Here the CDR3 DNA reads TGTGCCAGCACCCTCCAGCGGGGGATACCCTACGAGCAGTACTTC. This encodes CASTLQRGIPYEQYF.

This clonotype has only a few counts. CDR3 DNA: TGCAGTGGCGGTTTTCTGTACCAAGAGACCCAGTACTTC. Its protein product is CSGGFLYQETQYF. The chain has TRBV20-1 and TRBJ2-5; no clear D gene. V dropped 7 bases and J dropped 0 bases, with 12 bases sitting between them. Looked up from germline, CDR1 is DFQATT and CDR2 is SNEGSKA (reference sequence). This CDR3 is built from 13 residues.

This clonotype was seen a handful of times. V usage is TRBV7-2 and J usage is TRBJ2-7; D not certain. V was pared by 4 bases and J by 2 bases, with 15 bases between. The CDR3 extends over 15 amino acids. The germline gives CDR1 SGHTA, CDR2 FQGNSA. CDR3 region: CASSSQAIGPYEQYF. In DNA form, the CDR3 reads TGTGCCAGCAGCTCCCAGGCCATCGGGCCCTACGAGCAGTACTTC. The complete variable domain, with remaining parts taken from reference TRBV7-2 and TRBJ2-7, reads GAGVSQSPSNKVTEKGKDVELRCDPISGHTALYWYRQSLGQGLEFLIYFQGNSAPDKSGLPSDRFSAERTGGSVSTLTIQRTQQEDSAVYLCASSSQAIGPYEQYFGPGTRLTVT.

Comment on this clonotype: This may arise from a read error, as a much more abundant clone is one base away. The chain combines TRBV4-2 with TRBJ2-6, with D perhaps matching TRBD1 (8 bases). The germline V gene has CDR1 LGHNA and CDR2 YNFKEQ. This CDR3 spans 15 amino acids. The CDR3 coding sequence is TGTGACAGCAGCGGGACAGGAGCTGGGGCCAACGTCCTGACTTTC. This codes for CDSSGTGAGANVLTF.

This clonotype occurred a few times. This chain joins TRBV27 and TRBJ1-1; maybe TRBD1 (5 bases). V lost 4 bases and J 11 bases, leaving 17 bases between the germline ends. Per the germline V gene, CDR1 is MNHEY and CDR2 is SMNVEV (reference sequence). CDR3 length equals 13 residues. The CDR3 coding sequence is TGTGCCAGCAGTTACCGACAAGGGGTCTTGGCTTTCTTT. This sequence encodes CASSYRQGVLAFF.

This clonotype appeared a few times. The rearrangement links TRBV20-1 to TRBJ2-1; 9 bases line up with TRBD2. The CDR3 has 16 residues. Looked up from germline, CDR1 is DFQATT and CDR2 is SNEGSKA (reference sequence). The ends lost 6 bases at V and 0 bases at J; junction bases unmatched: 9. The CDR3 coding sequence is TGCAGTGCCCGAAGCGGGGGGTACAGCTCCTACAATGAGCAGTTCTTC. Its translation is CSARSGGYSSYNEQFF.

A few counts support this clonotype. The V and J genes are TRBV5-1 and TRBJ2-1; D gene ambiguous. Trimming removed 0 bases at V and 7 bases at J, with 14 bases between. Germline CDR1 SGHRS, CDR2 YFSETQ. This CDR3 region has 15 residues. The CDR3 DNA is TGCGCCAGCAGCTTGGGGCAGGCTTCTAAAAATGAGCAGTTCTTC. It specifies CASSLGQASKNEQFF.

This clonotype was seen many times. This chain links TRBV29-1 with TRBJ1-1; no definite D call. The V end lost 2 bases, the J end lost 0 bases, and 7 bases lay between the germline ends. The CDR3 consists of 13 residues. The germline gives CDR1 SQVTM, CDR2 ANQGSEA. The chain's CDR3 is CSVEPFVNTEAFF. The CDR3 DNA reads as TGCAGCGTTGAACCGTTTGTGAACACTGAAGCTTTCTTT.

This clonotype was detected many times. The V gene is TRBV10-2, the J gene TRBJ2-2; D is ambiguous. Germline V lookup: CDR1 WSHSY, CDR2 SAAADI. The CDR3 has 12 residues. The germline V and J ends were trimmed by 3 bases and 8 bases, with 7 bases remaining between them. This CDR3 is CASSERTGELFF. The CDR3, as DNA: TGCGCCAGCAGTGAACGAACAGGGGAGCTGTTTTTT.

As for this clonotype: This sequence may be a read error, since a much larger clone differs from it by one base. The chain uses TRBV5-1 and TRBJ2-7, with D unclear. The V end lost 0 bases, the J end lost 0 bases, and 4 bases lay between the germline ends. This CDR3 has 13 residues. Germline V gene sequence: CDR1 SGHRS, CDR2 YFSETQ. In nucleotides, the CDR3 is TGCGCCAGCAGCTTGGACATCTCCTACGAGCAGTACTTC. Translation gives CASSLDISYEQYF. The full variable domain, rest sourced from reference TRBV5-1 and TRBJ2-7, is KAGVTQTPRYLIKTRGQQVTLSCSPISGHRSVSWYQQTPGQGLQFLFEYFSETQRNKGNFPGRFSGRQFSNSRSEMNVSTLELGDSALYLCASSLDISYEQYFGPGTRLTVT.

The J gene is TRBJ2-3, the V gene TRBV6-5; 9 positions match TRBD1. The CDR3 totals 19 residues. Unmatched junction bases numbered 15, after V lost 0 bases and J lost 5 bases. Germline V gene data show CDR1 as MNHEY and CDR2 as SVGAGI. This CDR3 is CASSYSPIFNRGQVDTQYF. In DNA, the CDR3 is TGTGCCAGCAGTTACTCGCCCATTTTTAACAGGGGGCAAGTAGATACGCAGTATTTT.

This clonotype was counted a few times. This chain connects TRBV29-1 to TRBJ2-3; D is perhaps TRBD1 (6 bases). Germline CDR1 reads SQVTM; CDR2 reads ANQGSEA. The CDR3 is made up of 13 amino acids. Between the trimmed V and J ends, which lost 6 bases and 2 bases, there was a span of 12 bases. CDR3 sequence: CSVQGRTTDTQYF. In DNA form, the CDR3 reads TGCAGCGTACAGGGCAGGACCACAGATACGCAGTATTTT.

This clonotype was recorded a few times. The V gene is TRBV6-2 or TRBV6-3, the J gene TRBJ2-7, with a tentative D call TRBD1 (6 bases). Trimming took off 10 bases at V and 3 bases at J, with 16 bases between the two ends. There are 13 residues in the CDR3. Germline values: CDR1 MNHEY, CDR2 SVGEGT. DNA of the CDR3: TGTGCCACTGGGGACACCTTAGGCTACGAGCAGTACTTC. This codes for CATGDTLGYEQYF.

This clonotype was counted only a few times. The CDR3 DNA follows: TGTGCCAGCAGCCCTCGTCGACAGAGCAATGAGCAGTTCTTC. Translating gives CASSPRRQSNEQFF. The chain has TRBV11-2 and TRBJ2-1; maybe TRBD1 (5 bases). The V gene's germline CDR1 is SGHAT and CDR2 FQNNGV. The V and J ends lost 5 bases and 6 bases respectively, with 14 bases between them. This CDR3 has 14 amino acids.

The V call is TRBV6-1, the J call TRBJ2-1; 10 nucleotides line up with TRBD2. This CDR3 has 19 amino acids. The germline CDR1 and CDR2 sequences are MNHNS and SASEGT. J lost 0 bases, V lost 2 bases, and 10 bases had no gene match. The CDR3 DNA reads as TGTGCCAGCAGTGAACTAGCGGGGGCCGCCACCTACTCCTACAATGAGCAGTTCTTC. Translation gives CASSELAGAATYSYNEQFF.

In its sample, this clonotype was seen a few times. CDR3 amino acids: CASSQWTGDNEQFF. DNA of the CDR3: TGCGCCAGCAGCCAGTGGACAGGAGACAATGAGCAGTTCTTC. This chain joins TRBV4-1 and TRBJ2-1, with TRBD1 matching over 7 bases. Germline values: CDR1 MGHRA, CDR2 YSYEKL. Trimming cost V 3 bases and J 5 bases; bases outside gene matches: 4. This CDR3 has 14 residues.

This sequence joins TRBV5-1 and TRBJ1-1, with 7 positions matching TRBD1. In germline, CDR1 is SGHRS, CDR2 YFSETQ. The ends lost 0 bases at V and 0 bases at J; junction bases unmatched: 5. The CDR3 length is 16 residues. The CDR3 loop is CASSLGSGTVNTEAFF. CDR3 nucleotide sequence: TGCGCCAGCAGCTTGGGATCGGGGACAGTGAACACTGAAGCTTTCTTT.

This clonotype turned up a few times. The rearrangement uses TRBV6-2 or TRBV6-3 and TRBJ1-5; the D gene is possibly TRBD1 (5 bases). The CDR3 has 14 residues. Trimming shortened V by 0 bases and J by 5 bases, and 8 bases separated the two germline ends. Germline V gives CDR1 MNHEY, CDR2 SVGEGT. In DNA form, the CDR3 reads TGTGCCAGCAGTTACTCGGGGGATGATCAGCCCCAGCATTTT. The encoded protein is CASSYSGDDQPQHF.

The genes are TRBV7-8 and TRBJ2-7; 10 nucleotides match TRBD2. This CDR3 has 15 residues. The V segment lost 5 bases and the J segment 4 bases; nucleotides outside the gene matches: 8. CDR1 and CDR2 from the germline V gene are SGHVS and FQNEAQ. CDR3 region: CASSPRTSGLYEQYF. The DNA for the CDR3 is TGTGCCAGCAGCCCACGGACTAGCGGACTGTACGAGCAGTACTTC.

This rearrangement joins TRBV20-1 to TRBJ2-3; TRBD2 matches at 8 bases. The trim removed 3 bases at V and 4 bases at J, leaving 15 bases unmatched. This CDR3 has 17 residues. In germline, CDR1 is DFQATT, CDR2 SNEGSKA (reference sequence). Here the CDR3 DNA reads TGCAGTGCTAGGGGACCCCCGGGGGGGGCGCCTTCAGATACGCAGTATTTT. Translated: CSARGPPGGAPSDTQYF.

This clonotype was observed a handful of times. The V call is TRBV11-2, the J call TRBJ1-1; possibly TRBD1 for D (5 bases). Trimming left V 3 bases short and J 4 bases short, with 12 bases between. The CDR3 has 14 amino acids. Germline loops: CDR1 SGHAT, CDR2 FQNNGV. The CDR3 region has the DNA TGTGCCAGCAGCTTTAGTGGGGGGGGCACTGAAGCTTTCTTT. This codes for CASSFSGGGTEAFF.

This clonotype occurred a few times. The gene calls are TRBV4-3 and TRBJ1-3; no clear D. With 0 bases removed from V and 0 bases from J, the gap between germline ends came to 18 bases. The CDR3 runs 19 residues. CDR1 LGHNA and CDR2 YSLEER come from the germline V gene. The CDR3 here is CASSQEKSGWFSSGNTIYF. The CDR3 region has the DNA TGCGCCAGCAGCCAAGAAAAGTCAGGCTGGTTTAGCTCTGGAAACACCATATATTTT.

In this sample, this clonotype turned up a few times. The chain employs TRBV5-1 and TRBJ1-5; 9 bases agree with TRBD1. Germline V gives CDR1 SGHRS, CDR2 YFSETQ. The CDR3 consists of 15 residues. The V gene end was trimmed by 2 bases and the J gene end by 3 bases; junction bases not matched to a gene: 3. The CDR3 sequence is CASSFGTGNNQPQHF. CDR3 nucleotides: TGCGCCAGCAGCTTCGGGACAGGGAACAATCAGCCCCAGCATTTT.

The genes are TRBV11-2 and TRBJ1-1; D remains ambiguous. Trimming removed 5 bases at V and 6 bases at J, with 10 bases between. Germline loops: CDR1 SGHAT, CDR2 FQNNGV. The CDR3 runs to 12 residues. DNA of the CDR3: TGTGCCAGCAGCCGGGGTTGGTCTGAAGCTTTCTTT. Encoded protein: CASSRGWSEAFF.

CDR3: CASSGTSGGVYNEQFF. The DNA for the CDR3 is TGCGCCAGCAGCGGGACTAGCGGGGGTGTCTACAATGAGCAGTTCTTC. The chain links TRBV5-1 to TRBJ2-1; 14 bases map to TRBD2. The CDR3 consists of 16 residues. Germline trimming cut 4 bases from V and 3 bases from J; bases unmatched to any gene: 3. Germline loops: CDR1 SGHRS, CDR2 YFSETQ.